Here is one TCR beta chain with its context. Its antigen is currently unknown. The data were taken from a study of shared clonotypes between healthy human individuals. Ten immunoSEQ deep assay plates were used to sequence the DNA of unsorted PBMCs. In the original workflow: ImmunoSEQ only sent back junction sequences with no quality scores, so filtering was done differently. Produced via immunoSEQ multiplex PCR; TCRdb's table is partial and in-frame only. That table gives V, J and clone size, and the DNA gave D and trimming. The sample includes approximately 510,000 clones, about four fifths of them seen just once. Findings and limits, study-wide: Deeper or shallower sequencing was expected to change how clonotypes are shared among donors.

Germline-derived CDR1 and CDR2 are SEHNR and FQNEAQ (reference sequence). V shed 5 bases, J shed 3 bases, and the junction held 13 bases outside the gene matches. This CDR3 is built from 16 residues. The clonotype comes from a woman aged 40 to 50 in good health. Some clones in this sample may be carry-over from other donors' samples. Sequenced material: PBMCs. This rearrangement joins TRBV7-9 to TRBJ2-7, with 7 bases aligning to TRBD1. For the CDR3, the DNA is TGTGCCAGCAGCGCTATTTGGGTTGGACAGGACTACGAGCAGTACTTC. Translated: CASSAIWVGQDYEQYF.